These 20 T cell receptor beta chains originate from one sample sequenced in a study of response to subunit inactivated influenza vaccine. MiXCR, run by TCRdb on the RT-PCR reads, gives a single entry per CDR3 protein. The sample yields about 540,000 distinct CDR3 sequences, approximately 20% seen once. Separately, the same data were catalogued under a study of T cells expressing NK-cell markers. That investigation notes: 5'RACE template switching with UMIs generated TCR beta cDNA.

Sequences were derived from CD4+ T cells sorted from PBMCs, sampled 11 to 12 days after vaccination. These receptors all come from a man aged 45 to 65 who received an inactivated influenza vaccine.

The V gene is TRBV5-1, the J gene TRBJ2-3; 10 nucleotides agree with TRBD2. The ends lost 5 bases at V and 7 bases at J; junction bases unmatched: 10. CDR1 SGHRS and CDR2 YFSETQ come from the germline V gene. This CDR3 comprises 15 residues. CDR3 residues: CASRSSGSEWNTQYF. The CDR3 DNA reads TGCGCCAGCAGATCTAGCGGGAGTGAGTGGAATACGCAGTATTTT.

This chain joins TRBV6-5 and TRBJ1-2; TRBD1 aligns across 8 bases. CDR3 length equals 14 residues. The V gene end was trimmed by 6 bases and the J gene end by 8 bases; junction bases not matched to a gene: 11. Germline values: CDR1 MNHEY, CDR2 SVGAGI. The DNA of the CDR3 is TGTGCCAGCAGGGACTCCGGGACAGGTGGAGGCTACACCTTC. This encodes CASRDSGTGGGYTF.

The rearrangement uses TRBV20-1 and TRBJ2-5; D may match TRBD1 or TRBD2 (5 bases each). Trimming shortened V by 4 bases and J by 4 bases, and 7 bases separated the two germline ends. The CDR3 runs 11 residues. The germline gives CDR1 DFQATT, CDR2 SNEGSKA (reference sequence). CDR3 nucleotide sequence: TGCAGTGCTATCGGGGCAGAGACCCAGTACTTC. It codes for CSAIGAETQYF.

The rearrangement links TRBV12-3 or TRBV12-4 to TRBJ2-2, with 8 bases aligning to TRBD1. There are 17 residues in the CDR3. V trimming: 1 base; J trimming: 2 bases; junction bases outside the gene matches: 6. The CDR3 protein is CASSLGGQALNTGELFF. In nucleotides, the CDR3 is TGTGCCAGCAGTTTAGGGGGACAGGCCTTAAACACCGGGGAGCTGTTTTTT.

This clonotype was recorded many times. This chain links TRBV20-1 with TRBJ2-2, with D hard to call. Germline-derived CDR1 and CDR2 are DFQATT and SNEGSKA (reference sequence). This CDR3 comprises 14 residues. Trimming removed 0 bases from V and 6 bases from J, with 11 bases in between. CDR3 sequence (DNA): TGCAGTGCTAGAGATAGCATGAGAGCCGGGGAGCTGTTTTTT. It specifies CSARDSMRAGELFF.

This chain connects TRBV4-2 to TRBJ2-4; D may be TRBD1 (5 bases). Trimming pared 3 bases from V and 1 base from J, leaving 10 bases between. Germline CDR1 reads LGHNA; CDR2 reads YNFKEQ. The CDR3 is 15 amino acids. Here the CDR3 reads CASSHQGLAKNIQYF. CDR3 nucleotides: TGTGCCAGCAGCCACCAGGGCTTGGCCAAAAACATTCAGTACTTC.

This clonotype was seen a few times. V and J are TRBV20-1 and TRBJ1-5; the D is unclear. The CDR3 contains 11 residues. V shed 4 bases and J shed 9 bases, with 10 bases lying between them. Germline CDR1 reads DFQATT; CDR2 reads SNEGSKA (reference sequence). The CDR3 reads CSAKRDGPQHF. The CDR3 nucleotides read TGCAGTGCTAAGCGTGACGGGCCCCAGCATTTT.

This clonotype was seen a handful of times. V usage is TRBV5-1 and J usage is TRBJ2-1; D is undetermined. This CDR3 is 15 amino acids long. Germline V gene sequence: CDR1 SGHRS, CDR2 YFSETQ. V lost 0 bases, J lost 0 bases, and 7 bases lay in between. The CDR3 spells CASSLAISSYNEQFF. For the CDR3, the DNA is TGCGCCAGCAGCTTGGCCATCAGCTCCTACAATGAGCAGTTCTTC.

This clonotype has a handful of counts. This rearrangement joins TRBV25-1 to TRBJ2-1; 7 nucleotides line up with TRBD1. The CDR3 extends over 12 amino acids. Germline V lookup: CDR1 MGHDK, CDR2 SYGVNS. V shed 10 bases and J 6 bases; nucleotides not matched to a gene: 6. The CDR3 sequence: CAIRTGGNEQFF. Written as DNA, the CDR3 is TGTGCCATCCGGACAGGAGGCAATGAGCAGTTCTTC.

The rearrangement joins TRBV12-3 or TRBV12-4 to TRBJ2-7; D gene ambiguous. Trimming shortened V by 1 base and J by 5 bases, and 9 bases separated the two germline ends. The CDR3 is 13 residues long. The CDR3 DNA is TGTGCCAGCAGTTTAGGAAGCAGAAACGAGCAGTACTTC. It specifies CASSLGSRNEQYF.

The chain carries TRBV5-1 and TRBJ2-1; possibly TRBD2 for D (6 bases). V lost 7 bases and J lost 6, with 20 bases in between. Germline assignment: CDR1 SGHRS and CDR2 YFSETQ. The CDR3 has 15 amino acids. Here the CDR3 DNA reads TGCGCCAGCGGGGCCGGGACTGTAACGTCCAATGAGCAGTTCTTC. Translation gives CASGAGTVTSNEQFF.

Only one count was recorded for this clonotype. The rearrangement links TRBV28 to TRBJ1-5; 9 bases are a match to TRBD1. J was trimmed by 0 bases and V by 3 bases; bases with no gene match: 12. Per germline, CDR1 MDHEN and CDR2 SYDVKM. This CDR3 contains 19 residues. The CDR3: CASSFGGTGTGHSNQPQHF. The DNA of the CDR3 is TGTGCCAGCAGTTTCGGGGGTACGGGGACAGGGCATAGCAATCAGCCCCAGCATTTT.

This chain uses TRBV4-3 with TRBJ2-2, with D possibly being TRBD2 (6 bases). Per the germline V gene, CDR1 is LGHNA and CDR2 is YSLEER. CDR3 length: 15 residues. V was cut by 1 base and J by 4 bases, with 10 bases left in between. In nucleotides, the CDR3 is TGCGCCAGCAGCCAAGGAAGGCGGGGCACCGGGGAGCTGTTTTTT. As protein: CASSQGRRGTGELFF.

This clonotype was counted only a few times. The gene calls are TRBV7-3 and TRBJ2-5, with 7 bases lining up with TRBD2. V lost 5 bases, J lost 5 bases, and 11 bases stayed unmatched. Per the germline V gene, CDR1 is SGHTA and CDR2 is FQGTGA. This CDR3 is 15 amino acids long. The DNA of the CDR3 is TGTGCCAGCAGCCTCCTTGGGGAGGGAATGGAGACCCAGTACTTC. Translation gives CASSLLGEGMETQYF.

The sample holds a few counts of this clonotype. The J gene is TRBJ2-1, the V gene TRBV11-2; D possibly uses TRBD1 or TRBD2 (6 bases each). Per the germline V gene, CDR1 is SGHAT and CDR2 is FQNNGV. Trimming took 11 bases from V and 3 from J, leaving 14 bases between them. The CDR3 loop spans 13 amino acids. CDR3 in amino acids: CACGGRVYNEQFF. CDR3 bases: TGTGCCTGTGGGGGGCGGGTCTACAATGAGCAGTTCTTC. Using reference TRBV11-2 and TRBJ2-1 for the parts outside the CDR3, the full variable domain is EAGVAQSPRYKIIEKRQSVAFWCNPISGHATLYWYQQILGQGPKLLIQFQNNGVVDDSQLPKDRFSAERLKGVDSTLKIQPAKLEDSAVYLCACGGRVYNEQFFGPGTRLTVL.

The chain uses TRBV7-2 and TRBJ1-3; TRBD1 is a possible D gene (5 bases). V lost 7 bases, J lost 3 bases, and 16 bases lay in between. This CDR3 spans 15 amino acids. Germline lookup yields CDR1 SGHTA and CDR2 FQGNSA. CDR3 residues: CASTPGAVGGNTIYF. For the CDR3, the DNA is TGTGCCAGCACCCCCGGGGCTGTAGGTGGAAACACCATATATTTT. Full variable domain (remainder filled in from reference TRBV7-2 and TRBJ1-3): GAGVSQSPSNKVTEKGKDVELRCDPISGHTALYWYRQSLGQGLEFLIYFQGNSAPDKSGLPSDRFSAERTGGSVSTLTIQRTQQEDSAVYLCASTPGAVGGNTIYFGEGSWLTVV.

This chain uses TRBV4-2 with TRBJ2-1; maybe TRBD1 (5 bases). Germline V gives CDR1 LGHNA, CDR2 YNFKEQ. The CDR3 runs to 14 residues. V lost 1 base to trimming and J lost 9 bases, with 13 bases between them. The CDR3 DNA reads as TGTGCCAGCAGCCAAGCCCTTTGGGGCAGTGAGCAGTTCTTC. It specifies CASSQALWGSEQFF.

This clonotype occurred a few times. This rearrangement joins TRBV6-5 to TRBJ1-2; a possible D gene is TRBD1 (5 bases). The CDR3 is 12 amino acids. V was trimmed by 6 bases and J by 8 bases, leaving 13 bases between them. Germline assignment: CDR1 MNHEY and CDR2 SVGAGI. CDR3 DNA sequence: TGTGCCAGCAGCCTCTCCCGGGGGGGCTACACCTTC. Its translation: CASSLSRGGYTF.

This clonotype has only one observation. The chain is built from TRBV10-3 and TRBJ1-4; 8 nucleotides agree with TRBD1. Germline V gene sequence: CDR1 ENHRY, CDR2 SYGVKD. The CDR3 loop spans 14 amino acids. The V segment lost 2 bases and the J segment 8 bases; nucleotides outside the gene matches: 4. The CDR3 coding sequence is TGTGCCATCAGTGAGCGACAGGGGTTAGAAAAACTGTTTTTT. It translates to CAISERQGLEKLFF.

This clonotype was counted ten times or more. The chain carries TRBV29-1 and TRBJ2-1; no definite D call. Germline assignment: CDR1 SQVTM and CDR2 ANQGSEA. V was pared by 5 bases and J by 6 bases, with 11 bases between. The CDR3 is 12 amino acids. DNA for the CDR3: TGCAGCGTTTTGCATTGGGCCAATGAGCAGTTCTTC. This gives the protein CSVLHWANEQFF.